The T cell receptor (beta chain) under discussion was sequenced for a study of blood T cell repertoires in COVID-19. The overall study: T cells, B-cell-depleted T cells, or PBMCs provided the cDNA or gDNA that served as material.

Per the authors' pipeline: Amplification from reference gene primers served as the basis for estimated nucleated cell counts. Libraries were prepared by immunoSEQ multiplex PCR; TCRdb keeps only in-frame clonotypes and omits some of them. V and J calls and clone size are as listed in that table; D and trimming were resolved from the DNA. The sample holds around 200,000 clones, under 90% seen once. CDR3 length equals 15 residues. Germline lookup yields CDR1 LNHDA and CDR2 SQIVND (reference sequence). V gave up 1 base and J gave up 5 bases, with 14 bases separating them. The sample taken for sequencing was peripheral blood. The sequence derives from a woman aged 35 to 49 with active or convalescent COVID-19. This rearrangement joins TRBV19 to TRBJ2-5; D is perhaps TRBD2 (7 bases). CDR3 DNA sequence: TGTGCCAGTAGTATAGGAGGGGGGGCCGCGGAGACCCAGTACTTC. It encodes CASSIGGGAAETQYF.